These T cell receptor beta chains were read from a single sample in a study of T-cell reconstitution after alpha-beta-depleted transplantation in children. Each CDR3 protein is one row after TCRdb ran MiXCR on the PCR reads. This table holds a few hundred thousand distinct CDR3 sequences, more than 20% found once. The starting material was PBMCs, mostly from graft donor cells, obtained 180 days after TCRalphabeta/CD19-depleted stem cell transplant. All receptors derive from a male patient aged 10-17 years who had a stem cell transplant for acute lymphoblastic leukemia, so the T cells may come from the graft donor. The conserved cysteine and the conserved F or W are not part of the CDR3 here. The order of the fields is J gene, V gene, CDR3 protein.

J gene: TRBJ2-1
V gene: TRBV19
CDR3 protein: ASSSGTSMGNEQF

J gene: TRBJ2-3
V gene: TRBV27
CDR3 protein: ASSFFGGATDTQY

J gene: TRBJ2-1
V gene: TRBV3-1
CDR3 protein: ASSQDVGGTGHEQF

J gene: TRBJ2-7
V gene: TRBV5-1
CDR3 protein: ASSPGDYEQY

J gene: TRBJ2-1
V gene: TRBV5-1
CDR3 protein: ASSLLAGESGNEQF

J gene: TRBJ2-4
V gene: TRBV5-1
CDR3 protein: ASSLALTGEAKNIQY

J gene: TRBJ2-6
V gene: TRBV5-1
CDR3 protein: ASAGTGVSGANVLT

J gene: TRBJ2-7
V gene: TRBV18
CDR3 protein: ASSPELTYEQY

J gene: TRBJ2-7
V gene: TRBV4-2
CDR3 protein: ASSQGTGYYEQY

J gene: TRBJ2-6
V gene: TRBV25-1
CDR3 protein: ASSGPVGVSGANVLT

J gene: TRBJ1-1
V gene: TRBV12-3/TRBV12-4
CDR3 protein: ASSPTGGEAF

J gene: TRBJ2-4
V gene: TRBV27
CDR3 protein: ASSPHGLAKNIQY

J gene: TRBJ2-5
V gene: TRBV5-1
CDR3 protein: ASSLGRLETQY